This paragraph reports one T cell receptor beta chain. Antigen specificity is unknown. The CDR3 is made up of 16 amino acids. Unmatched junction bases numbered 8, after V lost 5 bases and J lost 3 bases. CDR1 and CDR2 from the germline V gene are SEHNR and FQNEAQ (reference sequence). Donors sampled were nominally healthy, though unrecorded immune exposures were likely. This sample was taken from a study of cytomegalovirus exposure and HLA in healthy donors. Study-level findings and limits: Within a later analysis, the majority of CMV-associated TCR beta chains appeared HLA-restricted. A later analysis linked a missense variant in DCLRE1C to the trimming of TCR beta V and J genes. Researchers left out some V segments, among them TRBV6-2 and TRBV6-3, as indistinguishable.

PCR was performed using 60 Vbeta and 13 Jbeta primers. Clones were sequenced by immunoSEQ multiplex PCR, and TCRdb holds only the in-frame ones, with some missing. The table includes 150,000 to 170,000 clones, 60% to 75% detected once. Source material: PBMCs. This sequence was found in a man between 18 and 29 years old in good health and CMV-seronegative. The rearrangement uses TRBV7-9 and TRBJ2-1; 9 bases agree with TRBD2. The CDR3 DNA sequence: TGTGCCAGCAGCCCCGTAGCGGGGGCCGTCTACAATGAGCAGTTCTTC. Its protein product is CASSPVAGAVYNEQFF.